The 3 T cell receptor beta chains listed next were all sequenced from one sample in a study of T-cell reconstitution after alpha-beta-depleted transplantation in children. The TCRbeta library was prepared with unique molecular identifiers. TCRdb fed the PCR reads into MiXCR, producing one record per CDR3 protein. The data contain a few hundred thousand distinct CDR3 sequences, 10% to 13% of them singletons. Sample: PBMCs from the stem cell graft donor, taken from the stem cell graft. The origin of the receptors is a human donor who donated a stem cell graft to a child with acute lymphoblastic leukemia.

The rearrangement joins TRBV6-6 to TRBJ1-1; D unresolved. V lost 9 bases and J lost 4, with 12 bases in between. The CDR3 contains 12 residues. From germline, CDR1 is MNHNY and CDR2 SVGAGI (reference sequence). DNA for the CDR3: TGTGCCAGTCTAACAGCAAGCACTGAAGCTTTCTTT. Translated, it gives CASLTASTEAFF.

This clonotype was observed a few times. V usage is TRBV7-9 and J usage is TRBJ2-1; D call uncertain. This CDR3 has 17 amino acids. V gave up 5 bases and J gave up 7 bases, with 24 bases separating them. Looked up from germline, CDR1 is SEHNR and CDR2 is FQNEAQ (reference sequence). CDR3 nucleotide sequence: TGTGCCAGCAGCACCTCAAAAATACGAACGCCCACGAATGAGCAGTTCTTC. This sequence encodes CASSTSKIRTPTNEQFF.

This clonotype has a handful of counts. V is TRBV12-3 or TRBV12-4 and J is TRBJ2-3; D is ambiguous. The CDR3 runs 14 residues. V lost 3 bases to trimming and J lost 0 bases, with 7 bases between them. The CDR3 DNA is TGTGCCAGCAGTTTCGGGCGAAGCACAGATACGCAGTATTTT. Translating gives CASSFGRSTDTQYF.